Listed here are 17 T cell receptor beta chains from one sample, sequenced in a study of blood T cell repertoires in COVID-19. The repertoire was sequenced with immunoSEQ multiplex PCR; TCRdb's copy has only in-frame clones and lacks some. The sample lists around 58,000 clones, about nine tenths occurring once. The sample taken for sequencing was peripheral blood. All receptors derive from a woman between 55 and 75 years old with active or convalescent COVID-19.

In its sample, this clone was seen once. This chain uses TRBV5-1 with TRBJ2-3; 7 bases line up with TRBD2. The V gene's germline CDR1 is SGHRS and CDR2 YFSETQ. V dropped 1 base and J dropped 3; count of bases not matched to a gene: 8. This CDR3 contains 16 residues. The CDR3, as DNA: TGCGCCAGCAGCTTGAGTATCGGCGGGAGTACAGATACGCAGTATTTT. Translation: CASSLSIGGSTDTQYF.

V usage is TRBV5-4 and J usage is TRBJ1-1; tentatively, D is TRBD1 (5 bases). The CDR3 covers 16 residues. V lost 5 bases to trimming and J lost 1 base, with 18 bases between them. Germline CDR1 SGHNT, CDR2 YYREEE (reference sequence). Here the CDR3 DNA reads TGTGCCAGCAGGCTCCTCTCGGGGGAGGAGAACACTGAAGCTTTCTTT. It codes for CASRLLSGEENTEAFF.

The rearrangement joins TRBV5-8 to TRBJ1-5; D gene unclear. The V end lost 1 base, the J end lost 3 bases, and 8 bases lay between the germline ends. The CDR3 length is 14 residues. The germline V gene encodes CDR1 SGHTS and CDR2 YDEGEE. This CDR3 reads CASSLTVINQPQHF. DNA of the CDR3: TGTGCCAGCAGCTTGACAGTGATCAATCAGCCCCAGCATTTT. Filled out from reference TRBV5-8 and TRBJ1-5, the complete variable domain reads EAGVTQSPTHLIKTRGQQATLRCSPISGHTSVYWYQQALGLGLQFLLWYDEGEERNRGNFPPRFSGRQFPNYSSELNVNALELEDSALYLCASSLTVINQPQHFGDGTRLSIL.

The genes are TRBV5-3 and TRBJ2-7, with no clear D. TRBV5-3 is flagged as an ORF with uncertain function. The CDR3 extends over 13 amino acids. Trimming pared 6 bases from V and 0 bases from J, leaving 10 bases between. The CDR3 DNA follows: TGTGCCAGAAAGAGGCAGCTCTCCTACGAGCAGTACTTC. Translated: CARKRQLSYEQYF.

V usage is TRBV9 and J usage is TRBJ2-5; 10 bases align to TRBD1. The CDR3 loop spans 14 amino acids. Germline-derived CDR1 and CDR2 are SGDLS and YYNGEE. V lost 4 bases, J lost 6 bases, and 6 bases stayed unmatched. The CDR3 bases are TGTGCCAGCAGCATTGGGACAGGGGTTAAGACCCAGTACTTC. It is translated as CASSIGTGVKTQYF. Looking up the rest from reference TRBV9 and TRBJ2-5 gives the full variable domain: DSGVTQTPKHLITATGQRVTLRCSPRSGDLSVYWYQQSLDQGLQFLIQYYNGEERAKGNILERFSAQQFPDLHSELNLSSLELGDSALYFCASSIGTGVKTQYFGPGTRLLVL.

This clone appeared a single time. The V and J genes are TRBV6-5 and TRBJ2-3; D possibly corresponds to TRBD1 (5 bases). CDR1 is MNHEY, CDR2 SVGAGI, per germline. V shed 7 bases and J shed 11 bases, with 25 bases lying between them. The CDR3 is 15 residues long. The CDR3 spells CASTTVQGSPRGQYF. In DNA form, the CDR3 reads TGTGCCAGCACTACAGTCCAAGGCTCCCCAAGGGGGCAGTATTTT.

This CDR3 is CAISESPDRVEAFF. CDR3 coding DNA: TGTGCCATCAGTGAGTCGCCGGACAGAGTTGAAGCTTTCTTT. The gene calls are TRBV10-3 and TRBJ1-1; D possibly corresponds to TRBD1 (6 bases). In germline, CDR1 is ENHRY, CDR2 SYGVKD. The CDR3 spans 14 residues. Trimming removed 0 bases from V and 7 bases from J, with 12 bases in between.

The chain is built from TRBV29-1 and TRBJ2-7; D is ambiguous. CDR1 and CDR2 (germline): SQVTM, ANQGSEA. CDR3 size: 13 residues. V was shortened by 4 bases and J by 0 bases, with 10 bases between the two germline ends. CDR3 residues: CSVGRHTSYEQYF. In DNA form, the CDR3 reads TGCAGCGTTGGGCGGCATACCTCCTACGAGCAGTACTTC.

V gene TRBV28 combines with J gene TRBJ1-2; D possibly corresponds to TRBD1 (5 bases). CDR1 and CDR2 from the germline V gene are MDHEN and SYDVKM. V was pared by 3 bases and J by 2 bases, with 16 bases between. This CDR3 spans 16 amino acids. This CDR3 is CASSFPGKRGNYGYTF. CDR3 nucleotide sequence: TGTGCCAGCAGTTTCCCGGGGAAGCGGGGCAACTATGGCTACACCTTC.

This rearrangement joins TRBV6-4 to TRBJ1-2; 7 nucleotides line up with TRBD1. The V gene's germline CDR1 is MRHNA and CDR2 SNTAGT. The V segment lost 3 bases and the J segment 4 bases; nucleotides outside the gene matches: 5. The CDR3 has 14 residues. CDR3 in amino acids: CASSDLDRSYGYTF. DNA for the CDR3: TGTGCCAGCAGTGATCTGGACAGGTCCTATGGCTACACCTTC.

The chain carries TRBV19 and TRBJ1-4; no clear D. Trimming stripped 4 bases from V and 4 bases from J, with 16 bases between. CDR1 LNHDA and CDR2 SQIVND come from the germline V gene (reference sequence). The CDR3 totals 16 residues. DNA of the CDR3: TGTGCCAGTAGTACCCACAAGGAGGGTCGTAATGAAAAACTGTTTTTT. As protein: CASSTHKEGRNEKLFF.

The CDR3 loop reads CASSRGGLDSPLHF. The CDR3 bases are TGTGCCAGCAGTAGGGGAGGGTTGGATTCACCCCTCCACTTT. This chain connects TRBV6-2 or TRBV6-3 to TRBJ1-6; D may be TRBD1 (5 bases). Germline loops: CDR1 MNHEY, CDR2 SVGEGT. The V end was cut by 5 bases, the J end by 8 bases, with 13 bases between. CDR3 length: 14 amino acids.

This chain links TRBV28 with TRBJ1-3, with D possibly being TRBD1 (6 bases). The CDR3 length is 16 residues. V dropped 5 bases and J dropped 2 bases, with 16 bases sitting between them. Germline V gene lookup returns CDR1 MDHEN and CDR2 SYDVKM. CDR3 residues: CASSRTPTGAGNTIYF. The CDR3 coding sequence is TGTGCCAGCAGTCGAACCCCGACAGGAGCTGGAAACACCATATATTTT.

CDR3 protein: CASTSAGDAYNEQFF. The CDR3 DNA sequence: TGTGCCAGCACGTCGGCGGGAGACGCCTACAATGAGCAGTTCTTC. V is TRBV27 and J is TRBJ2-1, with 7 nucleotides matching TRBD2. Germline lookup yields CDR1 MNHEY and CDR2 SMNVEV (reference sequence). With 7 bases clipped from V and 2 bases from J, the junction kept 8 bases outside the gene matches. This CDR3 has 15 residues.

This clone was observed a single time. The rearrangement joins TRBV28 to TRBJ1-2; TRBD1 is a possible D gene (5 bases). Germline lookup yields CDR1 MDHEN and CDR2 SYDVKM. The V end was cut by 6 bases, the J end by 6 bases, with 14 bases between. CDR3 length: 13 amino acids. This CDR3 is CASSETALNGYTF. DNA of the CDR3: TGTGCCAGCAGCGAGACAGCTCTGAATGGCTACACCTTC.

The rearrangement uses TRBV5-8 and TRBJ1-5, with 8 bases fitting TRBD1. Germline assignment: CDR1 SGHTS and CDR2 YDEGEE. J was trimmed by 4 bases and V by 4 bases; bases with no gene match: 7. CDR3 size: 15 residues. CDR3 in amino acids: CASSPRQGWNQPQHF. DNA of the CDR3: TGTGCCAGCAGCCCAAGACAGGGGTGGAATCAGCCCCAGCATTTT.

V and J are TRBV5-1 and TRBJ2-1; 9 nucleotides line up with TRBD1. J lost 6 bases, V lost 2 bases, and 9 bases had no gene match. The CDR3 runs to 16 residues. Per germline, CDR1 SGHRS and CDR2 YFSETQ. The CDR3 DNA reads TGCGCCAGCAGCTTTCTCTCGGGACAGGGAGGCAATGAGCAGTTCTTC. Translating it yields CASSFLSGQGGNEQFF.